The text below deals with one T cell receptor beta chain. The data were obtained in a study of blood T cell repertoires in COVID-19. Study overall: From T cells, B-cell-depleted T cells, or PBMCs came the material, which was cDNA or gDNA.

Trimming removed 4 bases from V and 8 bases from J; junction bases left unmatched: 11. Germline CDR1 and CDR2: SGHTA and FQGNSA. The CDR3 runs to 15 residues. The data were produced by immunoSEQ multiplex PCR, yet TCRdb's version contains in-frame clones alone and is incomplete. Of some 200,000 clones in the sample, around 85% were seen once. The chain has TRBV7-2 and TRBJ1-2; 9 bases are a match to TRBD1. The source material was peripheral blood. This clonotype originated in a woman between 65 and 79 years old with COVID-19, enrolled during active disease. The CDR3: CASSSQTGGAEGYTF. In nucleotides, the CDR3 is TGTGCCAGCAGCTCCCAAACAGGGGGCGCGGAAGGCTACACCTTC.